Presented here are 29 T cell receptor beta chains from one specimen sequenced in a study of PD-1 blockade in classical Hodgkin lymphoma. Time point given: newly diagnosed, previously untreated cHL patient sample. Assay: immunoSEQ multiplex PCR; the TCRdb copy retains only in-frame clones and omits some. Of around 43,000 clones listed, roughly 93% are singletons. Sequencing was done on a sample of peripheral blood mononuclear cells (PBMCs). These receptors were taken from a human donor with classical Hodgkin lymphoma.

CDR3 bases: TGTGCCAGCAGACTCCGGTGGGGAGGCACTGAAGCTTTCTTT. It codes for CASRLRWGGTEAFF. This rearrangement joins TRBV6-5 to TRBJ1-1; no reliable D call. The CDR3 covers 14 residues. The germline CDR1 and CDR2 sequences are MNHEY and SVGAGI. The V gene lost 6 bases and the J gene lost 4 bases, with 15 bases spanning the gap.

This clone was recorded once. The rearrangement joins TRBV7-8 to TRBJ2-3; D is undetermined. The CDR3 contains 13 residues. The V end lost 8 bases, the J end lost 0 bases, and 9 bases lay between the germline ends. Germline V gives CDR1 SGHVS, CDR2 FQNEAQ. The CDR3 here is CASSSGSTDTQYF. In nucleotides, the CDR3 is TGTGCCAGCTCCTCTGGGAGCACAGATACGCAGTATTTT.

This chain uses TRBV2 with TRBJ2-1; D unresolved. Looked up from germline, CDR1 is SNHLY and CDR2 is FYNNEI. The CDR3 covers 15 residues. Trimming took off 3 bases at V and 2 bases at J, with 11 bases between the two ends. The chain's CDR3 is CASSDGPPTYNEQFF. CDR3 bases: TGTGCCAGCAGTGATGGGCCGCCGACCTACAATGAGCAGTTCTTC. The full variable domain, with the rest looked up from reference TRBV2 and TRBJ2-1, is EPEVTQTPSHQVTQMGQEVILRCVPISNHLYFYWYRQILGQKVEFLVSFYNNEISEKSEIFDDQFSVERPDGSNFTLKIRSTKLEDSAMYFCASSDGPPTYNEQFFGPGTRLTVL.

The gene calls are TRBV5-1 and TRBJ2-3; D gene uncertain. The CDR3 covers 15 residues. CDR1 SGHRS and CDR2 YFSETQ come from the germline V gene. Trimming took 3 bases from V and 1 from J, leaving 12 bases between them. CDR3 loop: CASSSRPSRTDTQYF. As DNA, the CDR3 is TGCGCCAGCAGCTCTCGACCCTCCCGCACAGATACGCAGTATTTT.

The rearrangement uses TRBV5-1 and TRBJ2-1, with a weak D call TRBD1 (7 bases). In germline, CDR1 is SGHRS, CDR2 YFSETQ. This CDR3 contains 15 residues. Between the trimmed V and J ends, which lost 1 base and 7 bases, there was a span of 15 bases. The CDR3 sequence is CASSLLAGGMNEQFF. DNA for the CDR3: TGCGCCAGCAGCTTGTTGGCAGGGGGGATGAATGAGCAGTTCTTC.

For this clone: One junction end does not reproduce the germline sequence, and a read error may be involved. The genes are TRBV5-1 and TRBJ1-1, with D possibly being TRBD1 (5 bases). The CDR3 extends over 13 amino acids. CDR1 and CDR2 (germline): SGHRS, YFSETQ. The CDR3, as DNA: TGCGCCAGCAGGTTGGGGACGGCCTATGAAGCTTTCTTT. It yields the protein CASRLGTAYEAFF.

The chain is built from TRBV6-1 and TRBJ1-5, with D maybe TRBD1 (5 bases). The length of the CDR3 is 16 residues. Trimming stripped 1 base from V and 0 bases from J, with 10 bases between. CDR1 MNHNS and CDR2 SASEGT come from the germline V gene. Here the CDR3 reads CASSEGQTYSNQPQHF. In DNA, the CDR3 is TGTGCCAGCAGTGAAGGACAGACTTATAGCAATCAGCCCCAGCATTTT.

The rearrangement uses TRBV5-5 and TRBJ2-1; 7 bases are a match to TRBD1. This CDR3 has 18 amino acids. Germline V gives CDR1 SGHKS, CDR2 YYEKEE (reference sequence). V gave up 0 bases and J gave up 4 bases; unmatched junction bases: 13. CDR3 coding DNA: TGTGCCAGCAGCTTGGAGCCCTGGGGACAGCGGTTATACAATGAGCAGTTCTTC. Its translation: CASSLEPWGQRLYNEQFF.

The sample holds one count of this clone. V usage is TRBV28 and J usage is TRBJ2-7, with 7 bases lining up with TRBD2. Germline V CDR1 and CDR2: MDHEN, SYDVKM. CDR3 length equals 15 residues. V gave up 6 bases and J gave up 5 bases; unmatched junction bases: 13. The CDR3 DNA sequence: TGTGCCAGCAGCCCGGGAGGTTTAAGTCGGGACGAGCAGTACTTC. Translated, it gives CASSPGGLSRDEQYF. The full variable domain, rest sourced from reference TRBV28 and TRBJ2-7, is DVKVTQSSRYLVKRTGEKVFLECVQDMDHENMFWYRQDPGLGLRLIYFSYDVKMKEKGDIPEGYSVSREKKERFSLILESASTNQTSMYLCASSPGGLSRDEQYFGPGTRLTVT.

The chain uses TRBV4-1 and TRBJ2-5; D is possibly TRBD1 (6 bases). The V end was cut by 2 bases, the J end by 5 bases, with 12 bases between. This CDR3 region has 14 residues. Germline CDR1 is MGHRA and CDR2 is YSYEKL. CDR3 sequence: CASSQLDTGETQYF. The CDR3 DNA reads TGCGCCAGCAGCCAATTGGACACAGGGGAGACCCAGTACTTC.

In its sample, this clone was seen once. The rearrangement uses TRBV16 and TRBJ2-1; 7 bases align to TRBD2. Per germline, CDR1 KGHSY and CDR2 FQNENV. V trimming: 4 bases; J trimming: 7 bases; junction bases outside the gene matches: 10. This CDR3 is 15 amino acids long. In nucleotides, the CDR3 is TGTGCCAGCAGCCTTCCAGAGCGGGATAGAAATGAGCAGTTCTTC. Residues: CASSLPERDRNEQFF. Based on the CDR3 plus reference TRBV16 and TRBJ2-1, the full variable domain is GEEVAQTPKHLVRGEGQKAKLYCAPIKGHSYVFWYQQVLKNEFKFLISFQNENVFDETGMPKERFSAKCLPNSPCSLEIQATKLEDSAVYFCASSLPERDRNEQFFGPGTRLTVL.

This chain links TRBV15 with TRBJ1-5; D uncertain. V was shortened by 0 bases and J by 3 bases, with 0 bases between the two germline ends. The CDR3 covers 12 residues. Per germline, CDR1 LNHNV and CDR2 YYDKDF (reference sequence). The DNA for the CDR3 is TGTGCCACCAGCAGAGACAATCAGCCCCAGCATTTT. It codes for CATSRDNQPQHF. The full variable domain, completed using reference TRBV15 and TRBJ1-5, is DAMVIQNPRYQVTQFGKPVTLSCSQTLNHNVMYWYQQKSSQAPKLLFHYYDKDFNNEADTPDNFQSRRPNTSFCFLDIRSPGLGDTAMYLCATSRDNQPQHFGDGTRLSIL.

The chain combines TRBV28 with TRBJ2-7; D might be TRBD1 (6 bases). CDR1 and CDR2 (germline): MDHEN, SYDVKM. This CDR3 region has 12 residues. V gave up 6 bases and J gave up 5 bases, with 11 bases separating them. CDR3 DNA: TGTGCCAGCAGCGGGACACGCGACGAGCAGTACTTC. Amino acids: CASSGTRDEQYF.

The rearrangement uses TRBV2 and TRBJ2-3; tentative D call: TRBD2 (6 bases). This CDR3 is built from 12 residues. Trimming left V 5 bases short and J 7 bases short, with 10 bases between. From germline, CDR1 is SNHLY and CDR2 FYNNEI. CDR3 sequence: CASSPGLNTQYF. The CDR3 bases are TGTGCCAGCAGTCCGGGACTTAATACGCAGTATTTT.

V and J are TRBV7-6 and TRBJ1-1, with D possibly being TRBD1 (5 bases). V was cut by 5 bases and J by 8 bases, with 15 bases left in between. Looked up from germline, CDR1 is SGHVS and CDR2 is FNYEAQ. The CDR3 runs to 13 residues. The DNA for the CDR3 is TGTGCCAGCAGCCAAATAGGGGTGGAGGAAGCTTTCTTT. Translated: CASSQIGVEEAFF.

As for this clone: This CDR3 is also generated by other DNA sequences in the sample. The chain links TRBV6-5 to TRBJ2-7; D remains ambiguous. The germline V and J ends were trimmed by 0 bases and 2 bases, with 2 bases remaining between them. The CDR3 consists of 12 residues. Looked up from germline, CDR1 is MNHEY and CDR2 is SVGAGI. Written as DNA, the CDR3 is TGTGCCAGCAGTTACTCCACCTACGAGCAGTACTTC. Translation: CASSYSTYEQYF.

The chain employs TRBV5-1 and TRBJ2-1, with 7 positions matching TRBD2. J lost 0 bases, V lost 0 bases, and 6 bases had no gene match. CDR3 size: 17 residues. Germline CDR1 SGHRS, CDR2 YFSETQ. CDR3 in amino acids: CASSLGQLAGSYNEQFF. In DNA form, the CDR3 reads TGCGCCAGCAGCTTGGGACAATTAGCGGGCTCCTACAATGAGCAGTTCTTC.

On this clone itself: Sequence at one end of the junction differs from germline and may be a read error. The rearrangement joins TRBV5-1 to TRBJ1-1; the D is unclear. The CDR3 extends over 15 amino acids. Germline lookup yields CDR1 SGHRS and CDR2 YFSETQ. CDR3 protein: CASRLVPTSNTEAFF. CDR3 coding DNA: TGCGCCAGCCGCTTGGTACCGACTAGTAACACTGAAGCTTTCTTT. Based on the CDR3 plus reference TRBV5-1 and TRBJ1-1, the full variable domain is KAGVTQTPRYLIKTRGQQVTLSCSPISGHRSVSWYQQTPGQGLQFLFEYFSETQRNKGNFPGRFSGRQFSNSRSEMNVSTLELGDSALYLCASRLVPTSNTEAFFGQGTRLTVV.

The V call is TRBV18, the J call TRBJ2-7; 8 bases align to TRBD2. The CDR3 runs 14 residues. J was trimmed by 4 bases and V by 5 bases; bases with no gene match: 7. The germline V gene encodes CDR1 KGHSH and CDR2 LQKENI. The CDR3 nucleotides read TGTGCCAGCTCAGCGGCTAGCGGGTCGTACGAGCAGTACGTC. It codes for CASSAASGSYEQYV.

The CDR3 loop reads CASSLGWTGVEGYTF. The CDR3 DNA follows: TGCGCCAGCAGCTTGGGCTGGACAGGGGTGGAAGGCTACACCTTC. The V and J genes are TRBV5-1 and TRBJ1-2; 9 bases match TRBD1. The CDR3 sequence is 15 residues long. J lost 8 bases, V lost 0 bases, and 8 bases had no gene match. The germline gives CDR1 SGHRS, CDR2 YFSETQ.

The V gene is TRBV11-3, the J gene TRBJ2-4; perhaps D is TRBD1 or TRBD2 (5 bases each). Germline CDR1 and CDR2: SGHNT and YENEEA. Trimming left V 1 base short and J 6 bases short, with 13 bases between. CDR3 length: 15 amino acids. In DNA, the CDR3 is TGTGCCAGCAGCTTAGGAGGAGAGAGGGGAAACATTCAGTACTTC. Protein: CASSLGGERGNIQYF.

This chain uses TRBV6-6 with TRBJ2-2, with a weak D call TRBD1 (6 bases). Deletions cut 7 bases from V and 1 base from J, with 13 bases between. Germline-derived CDR1 and CDR2 are MNHNY and SVGAGI (reference sequence). The CDR3 length is 15 residues. CDR3 nucleotide sequence: TGTGCCAGCACTCAGAGGGGACAGAACACCGGGGAGCTGTTTTTT. It translates to CASTQRGQNTGELFF.

This chain connects TRBV4-1 to TRBJ1-4, with 9 positions matching TRBD1. J was trimmed by 5 bases and V by 0 bases; bases with no gene match: 1. This CDR3 is built from 15 residues. Germline-derived CDR1 and CDR2 are MGHRA and YSYEKL. In nucleotides, the CDR3 is TGCGCCAGCAGCCAAGAGGGGACAGGGAATGAAAAACTGTTTTTT. It codes for CASSQEGTGNEKLFF.

The count of this clone is one. The chain has TRBV15 and TRBJ2-5; D may be TRBD2 (6 bases). CDR1 is LNHNV and CDR2 is YYDKDF in the germline V gene (reference sequence). The V end was cut by 6 bases, the J end by 4 bases, with 24 bases between. The CDR3 runs 17 residues. The CDR3 here is CATRRGGAGGRLETQYF. The CDR3 DNA sequence: TGTGCCACCAGAAGGGGCGGGGCCGGTGGCAGATTAGAGACCCAGTACTTC.

V is TRBV18 and J is TRBJ1-2; TRBD1 agrees at 8 bases. The junction had 13 bases not matched to a gene; V was cut back by 3 bases and J by 4 bases. From germline, CDR1 is KGHSH and CDR2 LQKENI. There are 17 residues in the CDR3. In nucleotides, the CDR3 is TGTGCCAGCTCACCTAGAAACCACGGGGACAGGCCCTATGGCTACACCTTC. Protein: CASSPRNHGDRPYGYTF.

This chain links TRBV5-6 with TRBJ2-5, with D unclear. The CDR3 runs to 11 residues. Germline CDR1 reads SGHDT; CDR2 reads YYEEEE. The ends were cut back, 1 base at V and 4 bases at J, with 2 bases in the middle. CDR3 in DNA: TGTGCCAGCAGCTTGCGAGAGACCCAGTACTTC. Amino acids: CASSLRETQYF.

The chain uses TRBV6-6 and TRBJ2-7; 11 positions agree with TRBD2. This CDR3 has 15 residues. Germline lookup yields CDR1 MNHNY and CDR2 SVGAGI (reference sequence). Trimming cost V 7 bases and J 6 bases; bases outside gene matches: 11. In DNA, the CDR3 is TGTGCCAGCACCCCCCCACTAGCGGGAGCGGGCGAGCAGTACTTC. Its translation is CASTPPLAGAGEQYF.

This sequence joins TRBV5-1 and TRBJ2-2; D is unresolved. V gave up 0 bases and J gave up 6 bases, with 9 bases separating them. The CDR3 is 14 residues long. The germline gives CDR1 SGHRS, CDR2 YFSETQ. CDR3 residues: CASSLVAAPGELFF. In DNA, the CDR3 is TGCGCCAGCAGCTTGGTGGCCGCTCCCGGGGAGCTGTTTTTT.

This rearrangement joins TRBV5-1 to TRBJ1-1, with D hard to call. The CDR3 has 14 residues. Germline loops: CDR1 SGHRS, CDR2 YFSETQ. Trimming pared 5 bases from V and 3 bases from J, leaving 14 bases between. The CDR3 here is CASRIDRMDTEAFF. The DNA of the CDR3 is TGCGCCAGCAGGATTGACCGTATGGACACTGAAGCTTTCTTT. The variable domain in full, with the rest retrieved from reference TRBV5-1 and TRBJ1-1, is KAGVTQTPRYLIKTRGQQVTLSCSPISGHRSVSWYQQTPGQGLQFLFEYFSETQRNKGNFPGRFSGRQFSNSRSEMNVSTLELGDSALYLCASRIDRMDTEAFFGQGTRLTVV.